The 18 T cell receptor beta chains below come from one sample, sequenced in a study of Ad26.COV2.S vaccination and SARS-CoV-2 variants. Repertoires were generated with immunoSEQ multiplex PCR, while TCRdb's copy carries only in-frame clones and drops some. Counted here are fewer than 400,000 clones, about 85% occurring once; the ten biggest clones make up around 2.2%. Treatment in this sample: about 20 received Ad26.COV2.S at low or high dose, single or two shots; 5 received placebo; per-sample allocation not given. Sampling happened 63 days after the first vaccine or placebo injection. The sample in question was peripheral blood, obtained in a trial of Ad26.COV2.S vaccine versus placebo. Receptors were obtained from a person aged 18-60 years who received the Ad26.COV2.S COVID-19 vaccine or a placebo.

The chain carries TRBV7-8 and TRBJ2-7; the D gene is possibly TRBD1 (6 bases). V lost 2 bases to trimming and J lost 4 bases, with 9 bases between them. This CDR3 comprises 13 residues. Looked up from germline, CDR1 is SGHVS and CDR2 is FQNEAQ. CDR3 loop: CASSLIRGYEQYF. Here the CDR3 DNA reads TGTGCCAGCAGCTTAATTAGGGGGTACGAGCAGTACTTC.

The chain is built from TRBV28 and TRBJ2-3; tentatively, D is TRBD1 (6 bases). The CDR3 totals 15 residues. The V and J ends lost 5 bases and 0 bases respectively, with 12 bases between them. CDR1 is MDHEN, CDR2 SYDVKM, per germline. CDR3 nucleotides: TGTGCCAGCAGTGACTACAGGGCTAGCACAGATACGCAGTATTTT. Encoded protein: CASSDYRASTDTQYF.

In this sample, this clone turned up once. The chain employs TRBV5-1 and TRBJ1-1; D remains ambiguous. V lost 1 base and J lost 5, with 15 bases in between. Germline CDR1 and CDR2: SGHRS and YFSETQ. The CDR3 length is 15 residues. The CDR3 here is CASSLSWGETTEAFF. The CDR3 DNA reads as TGCGCCAGCAGCTTGTCGTGGGGTGAAACGACTGAAGCTTTCTTT.

This clone has only one observation. The chain links TRBV3-1 (or the pseudogene TRBV3-2) to TRBJ1-1; D call uncertain. The CDR3 is made up of 13 amino acids. Germline V gene sequence: CDR1 LGHDT, CDR2 YNNKEL (reference sequence). Trimming removed 4 bases from V and 2 bases from J, with 8 bases in between. CDR3 coding DNA: TGTGCCAGCAGCCGGACGGAAAACACTGAAGCTTTCTTT. Translated: CASSRTENTEAFF.

This chain connects TRBV27 to TRBJ1-6; 10 nucleotides line up with TRBD1. Germline loops: CDR1 MNHEY, CDR2 SMNVEV (reference sequence). The CDR3 extends over 14 amino acids. Trimming cost V 6 bases and J 9 bases; bases outside gene matches: 5. The CDR3 DNA follows: TGTGCCAGCAGAGGGACAGGGGTTTTTTCACCCCTCCACTTT. Protein sequence: CASRGTGVFSPLHF.

This chain connects TRBV7-9 to TRBJ2-5, with D tentatively TRBD1 or TRBD2 (5 bases each). The germline V gene has CDR1 SEHNR and CDR2 FQNEAQ (reference sequence). Trimming took 5 bases from V and 5 from J, leaving 12 bases between them. The CDR3 consists of 13 residues. The DNA for the CDR3 is TGTGCCAGCAGCAGAGGGGTGGGGGAGACCCAGTACTTC. Translating gives CASSRGVGETQYF.

To note about this clone: The same CDR3 arises from other DNA sequences in this sample as well. This rearrangement joins TRBV5-1 to TRBJ2-5, with a weak D call TRBD2 (5 bases). The germline CDR1 and CDR2 sequences are SGHRS and YFSETQ. The CDR3 is 14 amino acids. Between the trimmed V and J ends, which lost 0 bases and 1 base, there was a span of 7 bases. The CDR3 protein is CASSLAGSQETQYF. The CDR3 nucleotides read TGCGCCAGCAGCTTGGCGGGGTCCCAAGAGACCCAGTACTTC.

There are many counts of this clone. The chain combines TRBV7-2 with TRBJ1-6, with D perhaps TRBD1 (5 bases). CDR1 SGHTA and CDR2 FQGNSA come from the germline V gene. CDR3 length equals 14 residues. V gave up 5 bases and J gave up 10 bases, with 15 bases separating them. The CDR3 DNA reads TGTGCCAGCAGCCCACGGACAACCGAATCACCCCTCCACTTT. As protein: CASSPRTTESPLHF.

The rearrangement joins TRBV5-6 to TRBJ1-6; D perhaps matches TRBD1 (6 bases). The CDR3 is 14 residues long. Germline lookup yields CDR1 SGHDT and CDR2 YYEEEE. The germline V and J ends were trimmed by 4 bases and 12 bases, with 17 bases remaining between them. This CDR3 reads CASSGQLRTQPLHF. CDR3 nucleotides: TGTGCCAGCAGCGGACAGCTTAGAACCCAACCCCTCCACTTT.

The chain is built from TRBV6-5 and TRBJ1-3; 9 bases are shared with TRBD1. The CDR3 length is 15 residues. Trimming removed 6 bases from V and 1 base from J; junction bases left unmatched: 4. Germline V gives CDR1 MNHEY, CDR2 SVGAGI. The CDR3 here is CASSPGQGSGNTIYF. The CDR3 nucleotides are TGTGCCAGCAGCCCGGGACAGGGATCTGGAAACACCATATATTTT.

The CDR3 DNA reads as TGCGCCAGCAGCCAGCCGGGACAGGGTAATGAAAAACTGTTTTTT. Translated: CASSQPGQGNEKLFF. The genes are TRBV4-1 and TRBJ1-4; 9 positions agree with TRBD1. CDR3 length: 15 amino acids. Germline V CDR1 and CDR2: MGHRA, YSYEKL. After removal of 3 bases from V and 4 bases from J, the junction contained 3 bases not matched to a gene.

The chain has TRBV6-5 and TRBJ2-3, with 10 bases matching TRBD1. CDR1 and CDR2 from the germline V gene are MNHEY and SVGAGI. With 4 bases clipped from V and 2 bases from J, the junction kept 6 bases outside the gene matches. The CDR3 contains 16 residues. The CDR3 region is CASSWRRQGATDTQYF. The CDR3 region has the DNA TGTGCCAGCAGTTGGAGGCGACAGGGGGCCACAGATACGCAGTATTTT.

This clone came up once. Other DNA sequences in the same sample also yield this CDR3. This rearrangement joins TRBV15 to TRBJ2-2; maybe TRBD1 (6 bases). The CDR3 has 14 residues. Germline lookup yields CDR1 LNHNV and CDR2 YYDKDF (reference sequence). Trimming stripped 3 bases from V and 1 base from J, with 6 bases between. CDR3: CATSRDRNTGELFF. For the CDR3, the DNA is TGTGCCACCAGCAGGGACAGGAACACCGGGGAGCTGTTTTTT.

The chain recombines TRBV3-1 (or the pseudogene TRBV3-2) with TRBJ2-2; 14 nucleotides align to TRBD2. J gave up 0 bases and V 3 bases, and 15 bases lay outside the gene matches. In germline, CDR1 is LGHDT, CDR2 YNNKEL (reference sequence). The CDR3 is 22 residues long. The CDR3 DNA reads as TGTGCCAGCAGCCAGGGACTAGCGGGGGTCCAAGGGCTCCTCGCGAACACCGGGGAGCTGTTTTTT. Its protein is CASSQGLAGVQGLLANTGELFF.

This clone occurred once. This chain links TRBV25-1 with TRBJ1-2; 10 bases map to TRBD1. The V and J ends lost 6 bases and 8 bases, in that order; junction bases with no gene match: 12. The CDR3 is made up of 15 amino acids. The germline gives CDR1 MGHDK, CDR2 SYGVNS. The CDR3 loop is CASRQGQGRRVGYTF. The CDR3 DNA is TGTGCCAGCAGGCAGGGACAGGGGCGAAGGGTGGGCTACACCTTC.

The chain recombines TRBV5-4 with TRBJ1-6; the D is unclear. Between the trimmed V and J ends, which lost 1 base and 0 bases, there was a span of 8 bases. The germline V gene has CDR1 SGHNT and CDR2 YYREEE (reference sequence). This CDR3 has 16 residues. This CDR3 is CASSLWGSSYNSPLHF. The CDR3 nucleotides are TGTGCCAGCAGCTTGTGGGGAAGCTCCTATAATTCACCCCTCCACTTT.

The chain carries TRBV5-1 and TRBJ2-2; D uncertain. V lost 0 bases and J lost 5, with 8 bases in between. The CDR3 length is 14 residues. Germline V gene data show CDR1 as SGHRS and CDR2 as YFSETQ. In DNA form, the CDR3 reads TGCGCCAGCAGCTTGGATGTGGGAACCGGGGAGCTGTTTTTT. This codes for CASSLDVGTGELFF.

V usage is TRBV5-5 and J usage is TRBJ1-6, with TRBD1 as a possible D gene (5 bases). The CDR3 length is 14 residues. In germline, CDR1 is SGHKS, CDR2 YYEKEE (reference sequence). V was shortened by 4 bases and J by 8 bases, with 13 bases between the two germline ends. CDR3: CASSHPGSDSPLHF. The CDR3 nucleotides read TGTGCCAGCAGCCACCCAGGGTCCGATTCACCCCTCCACTTT.